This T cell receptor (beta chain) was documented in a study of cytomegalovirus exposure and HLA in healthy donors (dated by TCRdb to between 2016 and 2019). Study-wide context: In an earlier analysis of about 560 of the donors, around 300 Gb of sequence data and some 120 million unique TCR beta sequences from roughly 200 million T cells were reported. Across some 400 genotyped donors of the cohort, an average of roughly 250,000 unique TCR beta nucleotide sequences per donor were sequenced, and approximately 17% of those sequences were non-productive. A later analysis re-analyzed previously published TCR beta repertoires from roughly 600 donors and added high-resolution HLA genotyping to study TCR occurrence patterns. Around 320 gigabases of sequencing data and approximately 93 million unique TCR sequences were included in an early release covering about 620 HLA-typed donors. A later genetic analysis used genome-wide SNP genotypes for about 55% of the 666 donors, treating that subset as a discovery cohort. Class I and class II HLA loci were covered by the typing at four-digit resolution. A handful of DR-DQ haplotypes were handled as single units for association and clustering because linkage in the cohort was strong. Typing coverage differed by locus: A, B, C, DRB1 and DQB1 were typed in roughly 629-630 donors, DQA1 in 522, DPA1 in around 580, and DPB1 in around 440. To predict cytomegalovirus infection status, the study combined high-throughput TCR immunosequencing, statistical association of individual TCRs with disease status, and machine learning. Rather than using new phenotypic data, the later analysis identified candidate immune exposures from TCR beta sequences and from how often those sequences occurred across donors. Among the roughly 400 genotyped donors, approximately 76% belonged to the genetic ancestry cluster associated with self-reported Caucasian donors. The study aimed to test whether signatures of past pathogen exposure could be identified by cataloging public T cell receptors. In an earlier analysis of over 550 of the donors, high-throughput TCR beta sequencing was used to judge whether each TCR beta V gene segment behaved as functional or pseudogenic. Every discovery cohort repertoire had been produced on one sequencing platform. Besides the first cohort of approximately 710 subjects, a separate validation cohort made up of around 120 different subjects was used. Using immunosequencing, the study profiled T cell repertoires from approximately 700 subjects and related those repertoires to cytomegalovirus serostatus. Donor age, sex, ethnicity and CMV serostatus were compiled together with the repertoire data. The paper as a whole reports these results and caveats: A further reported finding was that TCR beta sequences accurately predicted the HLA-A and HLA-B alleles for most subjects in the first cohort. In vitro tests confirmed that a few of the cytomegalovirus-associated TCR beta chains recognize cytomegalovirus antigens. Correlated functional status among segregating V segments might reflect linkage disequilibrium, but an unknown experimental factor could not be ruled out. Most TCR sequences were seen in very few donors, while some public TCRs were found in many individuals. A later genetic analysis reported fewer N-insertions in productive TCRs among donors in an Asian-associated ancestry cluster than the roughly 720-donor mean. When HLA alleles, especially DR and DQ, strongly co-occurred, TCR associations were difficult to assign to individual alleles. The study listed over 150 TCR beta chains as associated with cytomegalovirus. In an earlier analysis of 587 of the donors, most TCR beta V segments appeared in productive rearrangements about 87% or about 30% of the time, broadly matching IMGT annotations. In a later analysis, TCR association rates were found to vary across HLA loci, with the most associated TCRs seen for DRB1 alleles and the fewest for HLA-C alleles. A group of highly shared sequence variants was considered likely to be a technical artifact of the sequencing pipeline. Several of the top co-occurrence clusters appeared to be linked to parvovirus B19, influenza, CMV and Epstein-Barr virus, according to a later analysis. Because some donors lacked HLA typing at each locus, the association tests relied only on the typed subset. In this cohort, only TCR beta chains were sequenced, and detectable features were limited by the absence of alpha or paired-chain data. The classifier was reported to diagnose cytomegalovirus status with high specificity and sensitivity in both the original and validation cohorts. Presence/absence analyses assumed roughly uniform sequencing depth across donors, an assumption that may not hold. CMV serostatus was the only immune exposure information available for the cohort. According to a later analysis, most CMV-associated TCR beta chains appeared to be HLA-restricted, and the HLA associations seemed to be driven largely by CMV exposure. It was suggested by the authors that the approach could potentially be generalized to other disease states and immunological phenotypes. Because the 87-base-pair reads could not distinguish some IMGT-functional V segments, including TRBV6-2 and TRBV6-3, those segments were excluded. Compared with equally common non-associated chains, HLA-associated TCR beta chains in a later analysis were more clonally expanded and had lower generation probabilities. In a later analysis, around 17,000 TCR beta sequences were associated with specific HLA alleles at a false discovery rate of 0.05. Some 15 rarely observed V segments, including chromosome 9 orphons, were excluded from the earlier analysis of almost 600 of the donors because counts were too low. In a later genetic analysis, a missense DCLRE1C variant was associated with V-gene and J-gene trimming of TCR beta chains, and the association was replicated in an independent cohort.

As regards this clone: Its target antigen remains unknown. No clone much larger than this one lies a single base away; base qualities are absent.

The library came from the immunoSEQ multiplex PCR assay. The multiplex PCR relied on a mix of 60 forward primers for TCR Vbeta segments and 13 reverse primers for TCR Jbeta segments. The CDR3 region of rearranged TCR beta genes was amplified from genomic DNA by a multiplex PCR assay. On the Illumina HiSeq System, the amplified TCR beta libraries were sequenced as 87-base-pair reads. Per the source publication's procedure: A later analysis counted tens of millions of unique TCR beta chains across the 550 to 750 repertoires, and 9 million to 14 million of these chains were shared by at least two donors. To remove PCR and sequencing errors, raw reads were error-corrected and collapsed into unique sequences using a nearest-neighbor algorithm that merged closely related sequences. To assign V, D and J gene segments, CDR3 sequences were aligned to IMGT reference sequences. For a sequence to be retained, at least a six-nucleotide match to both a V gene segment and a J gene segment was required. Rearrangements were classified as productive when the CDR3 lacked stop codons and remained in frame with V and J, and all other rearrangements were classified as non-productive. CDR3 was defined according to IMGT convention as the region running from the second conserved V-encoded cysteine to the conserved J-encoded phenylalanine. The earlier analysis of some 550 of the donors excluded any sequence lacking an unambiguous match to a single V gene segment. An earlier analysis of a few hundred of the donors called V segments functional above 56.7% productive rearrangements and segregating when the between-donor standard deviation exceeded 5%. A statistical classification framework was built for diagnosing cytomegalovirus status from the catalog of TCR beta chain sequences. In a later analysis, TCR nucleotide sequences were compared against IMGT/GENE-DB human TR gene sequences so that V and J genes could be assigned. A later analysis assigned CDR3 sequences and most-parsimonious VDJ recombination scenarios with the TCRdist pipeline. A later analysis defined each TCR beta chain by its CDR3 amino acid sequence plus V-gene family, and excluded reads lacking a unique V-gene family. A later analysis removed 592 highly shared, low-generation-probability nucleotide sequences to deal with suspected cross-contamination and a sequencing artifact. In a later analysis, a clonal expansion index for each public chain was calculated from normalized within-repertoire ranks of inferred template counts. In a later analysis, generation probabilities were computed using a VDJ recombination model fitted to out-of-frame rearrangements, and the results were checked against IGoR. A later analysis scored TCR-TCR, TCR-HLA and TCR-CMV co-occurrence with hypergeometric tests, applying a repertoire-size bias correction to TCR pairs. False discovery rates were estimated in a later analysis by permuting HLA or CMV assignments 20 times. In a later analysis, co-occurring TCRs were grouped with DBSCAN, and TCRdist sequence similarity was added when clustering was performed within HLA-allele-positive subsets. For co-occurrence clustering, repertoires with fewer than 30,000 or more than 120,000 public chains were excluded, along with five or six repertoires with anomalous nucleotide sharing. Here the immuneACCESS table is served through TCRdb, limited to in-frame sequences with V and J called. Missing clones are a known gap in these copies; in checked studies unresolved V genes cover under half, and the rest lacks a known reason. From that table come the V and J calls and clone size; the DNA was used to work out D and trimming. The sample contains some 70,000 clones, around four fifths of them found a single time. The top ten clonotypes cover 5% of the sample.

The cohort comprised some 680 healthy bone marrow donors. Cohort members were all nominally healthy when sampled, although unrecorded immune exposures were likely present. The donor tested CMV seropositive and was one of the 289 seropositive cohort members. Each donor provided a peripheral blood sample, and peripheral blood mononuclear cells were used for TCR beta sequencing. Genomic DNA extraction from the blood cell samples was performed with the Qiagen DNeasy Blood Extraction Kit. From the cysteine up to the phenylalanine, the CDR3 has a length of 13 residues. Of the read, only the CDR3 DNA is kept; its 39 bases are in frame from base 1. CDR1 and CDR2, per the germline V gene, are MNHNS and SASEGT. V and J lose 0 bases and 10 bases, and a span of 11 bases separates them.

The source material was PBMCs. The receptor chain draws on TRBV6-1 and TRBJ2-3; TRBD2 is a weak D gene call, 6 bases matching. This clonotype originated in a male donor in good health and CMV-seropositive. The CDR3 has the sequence CASSEAGGISQYF. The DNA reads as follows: TGTGCCAGCAGTGAAGCTGGAGGGATCTCGCAGTATTTT.